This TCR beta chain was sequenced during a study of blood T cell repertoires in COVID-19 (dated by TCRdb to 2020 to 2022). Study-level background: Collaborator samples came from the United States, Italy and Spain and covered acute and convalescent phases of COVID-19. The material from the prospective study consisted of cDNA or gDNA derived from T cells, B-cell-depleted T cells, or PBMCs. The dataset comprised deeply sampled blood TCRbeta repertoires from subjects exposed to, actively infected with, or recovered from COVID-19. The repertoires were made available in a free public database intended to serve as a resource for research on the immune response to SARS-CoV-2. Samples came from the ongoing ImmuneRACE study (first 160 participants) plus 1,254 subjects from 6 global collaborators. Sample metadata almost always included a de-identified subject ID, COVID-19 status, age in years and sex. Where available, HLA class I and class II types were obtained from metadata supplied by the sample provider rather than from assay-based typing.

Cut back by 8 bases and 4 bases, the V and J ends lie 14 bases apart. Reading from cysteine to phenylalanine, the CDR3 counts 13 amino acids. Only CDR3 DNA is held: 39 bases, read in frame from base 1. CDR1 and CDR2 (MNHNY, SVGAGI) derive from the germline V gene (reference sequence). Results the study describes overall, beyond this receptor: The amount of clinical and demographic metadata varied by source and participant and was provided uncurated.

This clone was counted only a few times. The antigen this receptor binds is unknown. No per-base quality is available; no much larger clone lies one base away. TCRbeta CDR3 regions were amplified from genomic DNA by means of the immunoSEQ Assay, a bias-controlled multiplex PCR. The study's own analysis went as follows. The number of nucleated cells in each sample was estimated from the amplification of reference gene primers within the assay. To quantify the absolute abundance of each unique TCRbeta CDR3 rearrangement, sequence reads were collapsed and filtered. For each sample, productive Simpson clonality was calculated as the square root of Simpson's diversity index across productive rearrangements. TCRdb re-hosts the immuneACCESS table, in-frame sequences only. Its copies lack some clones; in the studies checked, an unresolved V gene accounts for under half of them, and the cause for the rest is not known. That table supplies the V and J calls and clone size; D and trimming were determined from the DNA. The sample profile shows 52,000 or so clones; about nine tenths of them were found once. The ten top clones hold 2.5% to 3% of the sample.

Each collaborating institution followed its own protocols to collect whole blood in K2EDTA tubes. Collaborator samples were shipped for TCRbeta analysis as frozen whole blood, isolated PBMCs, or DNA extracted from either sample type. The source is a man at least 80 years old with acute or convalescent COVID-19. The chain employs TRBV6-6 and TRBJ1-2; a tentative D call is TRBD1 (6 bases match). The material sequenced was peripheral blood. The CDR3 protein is CASGPMTGYGYTF. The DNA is TGTGCCAGCGGACCCATGACAGGCTATGGCTACACCTTC.